A selection of T cell receptor beta chains follows, all from one sample in a study of metastatic and nonmetastatic thyroid tumors. Through MiXCR, TCRdb re-clonotyped the PCR reads. Of about 24,000 clones listed, around 20% are singletons. What was sequenced was blood. Receptor source: a female donor with papillary thyroid cancer or a benign thyroid nodule (not recorded which). Some clones in this sample may be carry-over from other donors' samples. CDR3s include the opening cysteine and the closing phenylalanine or tryptophan. Fields, in order: CDR3 DNA, CDR3 protein, V gene, D gene, J gene, clone size. D genes are given only for firm matches. Size is stated for part of the rows, as once, few or many counts, or as a class when the clone is expanded.

TGTGCCACCAGTGATTTGTCGACAGGGAAGGGGAACGGGGAGCTGTTTTTT CATSDLSTGKGNGELFF TRBV24-1 TRBD1 TRBJ2-2 many
TGTGCCACCAGTGACACGACAGGGGGAGACACTGAAGCTTTCTTT CATSDTTGGDTEAFF TRBV24-1 TRBD1 TRBJ1-1 many
TGCGCCAGCAGCTTTGATCCGGAGCTGGAGGGCCGGACAGATACGCAGTATTTT CASSFDPELEGRTDTQYF TRBV5-1 - TRBJ2-3 -
TGTGCCAGCAGTTACTCGGGGGGCGTACAAGAGACCCAGTACTTC CASSYSGGVQETQYF TRBV6-6 - TRBJ2-5 -
TGCAGTGCTAGAGCTACGGGACCGCTCGACGAGCAGTACTTC CSARATGPLDEQYF TRBV20-1 - TRBJ2-7 medium-sized
TGTGCCAGCAGTTCGGACAGGGAGACCCAGTACTTC CASSSDRETQYF TRBV12-3/TRBV12-4 TRBD1 TRBJ2-5 medium-sized
TGTGCCATCAGTGGGACTAGCGGGGACAATGAGCAGTTCTTC CAISGTSGDNEQFF TRBV10-3 TRBD2 TRBJ2-1 many
TGTGCCAGTAGTATTGAAACCGGGACAGGGGTCGATTCACCCCTCCACTTT CASSIETGTGVDSPLHF TRBV19 TRBD1 TRBJ1-6 many
TGTGCCAGCAGTGCGGGGGCGGGTTCACCCCTCCACTTT CASSAGAGSPLHF TRBV12-3/TRBV12-4 - TRBJ1-6 medium-sized
TGTGCCAGCAGCCACGGGACTCTAGGATTCGTCTCTGGGGCCAACGTCCTGACTTTC CASSHGTLGFVSGANVLTF TRBV7-9 - TRBJ2-6 many
TGTGCCAGCAGTTACATGGGGCGACTCAGTTCACCCCTCCACTTT CASSYMGRLSSPLHF TRBV6-5 - TRBJ1-6 -
TGTGCCAGCCGCGAAACAGGGCATCCGGGGGAAAAACTGTTTTTT CASRETGHPGEKLFF TRBV2 - TRBJ1-4 -
TGTGCCTCGTTGGGCGGGACCCGCTCCTACGAGCAGTACTTC CASLGGTRSYEQYF TRBV28 - TRBJ2-7 medium-sized
TGTGCCATCAGCAGCACAGGGGGCCAGCCTGGAACTGAAGCTTTCTTC CAISSTGGQPGTEAFF TRBV10-3 TRBD1 TRBJ1-1 -
TGCGCCAGCAGCCAAGAGGGACATGGAACGGGTACAGCTTTCTTT CASSQEGHGTGTAFF TRBV4-1 - TRBJ1-1 many
TGTGCCAGCAATTCAGGGGGACAGGTGAATGAAAAACTGTTTTTT CASNSGGQVNEKLFF TRBV7-2 TRBD1 TRBJ1-4 many
TGTGCCAGCAGCTTAGCAGTTGGGAGCCCCCGCTTC CASSLAVGSPRF TRBV11-1 - TRBJ2-1 many